This T cell receptor beta chain was captured in a study of T cells in Graves' hyperthyroidism and ophthalmopathy (dated by TCRdb to about 2019). About the study as a whole: Peripheral blood samples were taken at initial diagnosis, before any treatment was given. The study also compared thyroid tissue and blood T-cell repertoires from over 5 Graves' hyperthyroidism patients. The 90 to 100 discovery patients were randomly split 7:3 into training and test sets. A discovery cohort of roughly 96 patients, approximately 45 with Graves' ophthalmopathy and approximately 55 with stable Graves' hyperthyroidism, was used to find distinguishing TCR V-J signatures. Following sampling, methimazole starting at 30 mg daily was given to hyperthyroidism patients, and high-dose intravenous methylprednisolone was given to ophthalmopathy patients. Prospective prediction of ophthalmopathy was tested in an independent validation cohort of approximately 19 hyperthyroidism patients and around 16 patients who later progressed to ophthalmopathy. According to the paper, TCR Vbeta CDR3 sequencing was carried out on 135 peripheral blood samples, which came from fewer than 50 ophthalmopathy, under 85 hyperthyroidism and roughly 17 progressor patients.

The TCR beta CDR3 regions were amplified from RNA transcripts. The first round of RT-PCR for the TCR CDR3 was performed with the HTBI primer set and the Qiagen OneStep RT-PCR kit. The libraries were constructed in a second round of multiplex PCR and then size-selected and purified. Sequencing of the libraries was done on an Illumina HiSeq2000 using paired-end 100 bp reads. The authors processed their data as follows. SOAPnuke was used to process the raw data, with reads discarded if the reads contained adapters or uncalled bases, had a mean Phred below 15, or lacked an exact constant-primer or identifier match. High-quality paired reads were merged with COPE v1.2.5, and unique nucleotide sequences were defined as clonotypes. MiTCR v1.1 was used to align clonotypes to the IMGT TRBV, TRBD and TRBJ reference segments. Only V-J combinations with frequency above 0.0001, covering 98% to 99.2% of repertoires, were analysed. A TCS score was defined as the ratio between F50 (clonal expansion) and ExV (chaos), using BLOSUM62-based TCRdist between CDR3 peptides within each V-J. Welch's t-statistics and random forest reduced roughly 500 V-J features to 13, which were used in a naive Bayes classifier (R e1071). The public reads were reprocessed in TCRdb via fastp at Q25 and MiXCR, keeping in-frame beta chains. Each CDR3 protein appears once, grouped with its most common genes and DNA. TCRdb, rather than the study authors, made the V and J calls. Here the sample has about 300,000 distinct CDR3 sequences; 16% occur a single time. The leading ten clones occupy 33% of the sample.

With respect to this clonotype: The clone's antigen remains unknown. One base away lies a much larger clone, so this may be a sequencing read error.

Here is what the overall study found, with its caveats: Most expanded thyroid clonotypes (frequency above 0.001) were also detected in blood, a finding suggesting that blood repertoires may reflect thyroid immune responses. A 13 V-J signature model separated ophthalmopathy from stable hyperthyroidism, with approximately 86% sensitivity and about 81% specificity in cross-validation and 80%/75% in testing. No statistical method was used to set the sample size in advance, and investigators knew the group allocation. During validation, the model predicted progression to ophthalmopathy a median of around six months ahead of onset, with almost 71% sensitivity and around 73% specificity.

Stable Graves' hyperthyroidism was defined as no progression to ophthalmopathy during 18 months of follow-up. Hyperthyroidism patients were newly diagnosed, had a disease duration of under 2 months, and were aged 18 to 65 years. The study excluded patients with uncontrolled infections, other autoimmune diseases, pregnancy or lactation. Diagnoses were based on clinical symptoms, serum thyroxine and TRAb, thyroid ultrasound and orbital computed tomography. PBMCs were isolated from 10 ml of fresh peripheral blood by Ficoll-Paque density gradient centrifugation. Trizol reagent was used to extract total RNA, and RNA quality was then checked on an Agilent 2100 Bioanalyzer. The receptor was derived from a man younger than 40 with Graves' hyperthyroidism. The specimen sequenced was blood.

The CDR3 reads CASSLPTSGISNEQYF. The sequenced DNA is TGTGCCAGCAGTCTGCCTACTAGCGGGATAAGCAATGAGCAGTACTTC. The sequence links TRBV28 to TRBJ2-1, with 10 bases in between that match TRBD2. The J call is in doubt because the DNA end fits TRBJ2-7 better. The CDR3 covers 16 residues, taking in both the cysteine and the phenylalanine. This entry keeps only the CDR3 DNA: 48 bases, framed from base 1. CDR1 and CDR2, looked up from the germline V gene, are MDHEN and SYDVKM.